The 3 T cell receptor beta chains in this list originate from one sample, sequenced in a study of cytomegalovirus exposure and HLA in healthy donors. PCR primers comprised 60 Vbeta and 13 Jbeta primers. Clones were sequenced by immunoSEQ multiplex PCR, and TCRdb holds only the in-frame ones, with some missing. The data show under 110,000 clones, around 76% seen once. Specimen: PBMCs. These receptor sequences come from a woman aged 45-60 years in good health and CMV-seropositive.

The chain's CDR3 is CASSPGPGSSNQPQHF. In DNA form, the CDR3 reads TGTGCCAGCTCACCCGGTCCGGGATCGTCAAATCAGCCCCAGCATTTT. The chain links TRBV18 to TRBJ1-5, with D hard to call. With 3 bases removed from V and 4 bases from J, the gap between germline ends came to 16 bases. This CDR3 region has 16 residues. Germline V gene sequence: CDR1 KGHSH, CDR2 LQKENI.

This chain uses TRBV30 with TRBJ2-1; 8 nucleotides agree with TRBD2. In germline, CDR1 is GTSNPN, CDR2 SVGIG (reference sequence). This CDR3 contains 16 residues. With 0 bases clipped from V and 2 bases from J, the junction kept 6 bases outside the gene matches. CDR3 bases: TGTGCCTGGAGTGTACCGACGGGGGGGACCTACAATGAGCAGTTCTTC. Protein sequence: CAWSVPTGGTYNEQFF. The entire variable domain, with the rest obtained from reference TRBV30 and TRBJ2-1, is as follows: SQTIHQWPATLVQPVGSPLSLECTVEGTSNPNLYWYRQAAGRGLQLLFYSVGIGQISSEVPQNLSASRPQDRQFILSSKKLLLSDSGFYLCAWSVPTGGTYNEQFFGPGTRLTVL.

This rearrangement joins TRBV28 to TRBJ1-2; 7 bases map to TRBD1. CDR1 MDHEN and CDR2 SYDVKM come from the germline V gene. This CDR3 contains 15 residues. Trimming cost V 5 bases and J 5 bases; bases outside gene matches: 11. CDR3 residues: CASSLFQGDTYGYTF. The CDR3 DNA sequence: TGTGCCAGCAGTCTATTCCAGGGGGACACGTATGGCTACACCTTC.